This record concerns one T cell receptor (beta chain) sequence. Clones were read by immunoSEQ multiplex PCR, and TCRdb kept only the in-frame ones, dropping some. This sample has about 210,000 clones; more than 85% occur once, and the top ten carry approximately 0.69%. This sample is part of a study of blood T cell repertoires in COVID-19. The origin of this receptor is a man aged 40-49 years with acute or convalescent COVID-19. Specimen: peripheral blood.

The CDR3 bases are TGTGCCAGCTGCCGACTAGCCGGGGGGGCCGGCCAAGAGACCCAGTACTTC. This gives the protein CASCRLAGGAGQETQYF. The gene calls are TRBV18 and TRBJ2-5; TRBD2 matches 8 bases. Germline assignment: CDR1 KGHSH and CDR2 LQKENI. The J segment lost 1 base and the V segment lost 7 bases, leaving 14 bases of the junction unmatched. The CDR3 contains 17 residues.